This T cell receptor (beta chain) appears in the sequencing data of a study of shared clonotypes between healthy human individuals. This clone was recorded once. With 4 bases removed from V and 6 bases from J, the gap between germline ends came to 12 bases. The CDR3 runs to 14 residues. Germline loops: CDR1 LGHNA, CDR2 YSLEER. The data were produced by immunoSEQ multiplex PCR, yet TCRdb's version contains in-frame clones alone and is incomplete. Of hundreds of thousands of clones in the sample, 80% to 90% were seen once. The sample was memory CD8+ T cells sorted from blood. The sample's subset: CD45RO+ cells pooled with CCR7-negative TemRA cells. The V gene is TRBV4-3, the J gene TRBJ2-2; the D call may be TRBD1 or TRBD2 (5 bases each). The clonotype originates from a man between 18 and 35 years old in good health. The CDR3 nucleotides are TGCGCCAGCAGCCCGGGGACGGCCTCCGGGGAGCTGTTTTTT. It codes for CASSPGTASGELFF.